The present TCR beta chain was sequenced within a study of graft-versus-host responses after intestinal transplantation. Overall study context: In this cohort, recipients had multivisceral, liver-intestinal, or isolated intestinal transplants. Tacrolimus and steroids were given for two to four years to all recipients after anti-thymocyte globulin induction.

Produced via immunoSEQ multiplex PCR; TCRdb's table is partial and in-frame only. The sample carries tens of thousands of clones, about 79% recorded once. The junction had 11 bases not matched to a gene; V was cut back by 10 bases and J by 3 bases. Germline CDR1 and CDR2: MDHEN and SYDVKM. The CDR3 runs 14 residues. Overall study results and limits: GvH clones detected in recipient marrow included some appearing first in ileum or blood.

Remarks on this clone: Its target is unknown.

The sample consisted of unstimulated CD8+ T cells sorted from spleen or lymph node cells, taken before intestinal transplant. The TCR sequence derives from a human donor who received an intestinal transplant. V gene TRBV28 combines with J gene TRBJ2-7; 8 bases are shared with TRBD1. CDR3 region: CATLDRGGIYEQYF. The CDR3 region has the DNA TGTGCCACCCTCGACAGGGGAGGTATCTACGAGCAGTACTTC.